Below are 21 T cell receptor beta chains sequenced from a single sample in a study of blood T cell repertoires in COVID-19 (dated by TCRdb to between 2020 and 2021). The library relied on the immunoSEQ multiplex PCR assay. In its TCRdb copy, this immuneACCESS table keeps in-frame sequences only and misses some clones. Where compared with another copy, unresolved V genes explain less than half of these, and the others have no known cause. For this sample the table gives about 84,000 clones, of which about 83% were detected only once. The ten largest clones capture roughly 30% of the sample. The sequenced material came from peripheral blood. The receptors were sampled from an elderly woman with acute or convalescent COVID-19.

The chain recombines TRBV5-1 with TRBJ1-4; D is possibly TRBD1 (6 bases). CDR1 is SGHRS and CDR2 is YFSETQ in the germline V gene. V dropped 4 bases and J dropped 4 bases, with 14 bases sitting between them. This CDR3 spans 15 amino acids. CDR3 DNA: TGCGCCAGCAGCGACGTGACAGGAGATAATGAAAAACTGTTTTTT. Its translation is CASSDVTGDNEKLFF.

The chain links TRBV27 to TRBJ1-6; 8 bases are shared with TRBD1. The germline V gene has CDR1 MNHEY and CDR2 SMNVEV (reference sequence). The J segment lost 9 bases and the V segment lost 2 bases, leaving 12 bases of the junction unmatched. CDR3 size: 17 residues. The DNA for the CDR3 is TGTGCCAGCAGTTTAAGGGGACTCGGGACAGGAGGTTCACCCCTCCACTTT. Translation gives CASSLRGLGTGGSPLHF.

This clone was detected only a few times. The chain recombines TRBV6-5 with TRBJ2-5, with TRBD1 as a possible D gene (6 bases). This CDR3 comprises 15 residues. Germline CDR1 is MNHEY and CDR2 is SVGAGI. Trimming removed 5 bases from V and 7 bases from J, with 20 bases in between. In nucleotides, the CDR3 is TGTGCCAGCAGTCCCAGGGACACCTCTTGGTTGACCCAGTACTTC. Amino acid sequence: CASSPRDTSWLTQYF.

The J gene is TRBJ2-1, the V gene TRBV7-9; 13 nucleotides align to TRBD2. Germline assignment: CDR1 SEHNR and CDR2 FQNEAQ (reference sequence). J lost 2 bases, V lost 4 bases, and 8 bases had no gene match. This CDR3 region has 18 residues. The CDR3 protein is CASSYGLAGAGPYNEQFF. DNA of the CDR3: TGTGCCAGCAGCTATGGACTAGCGGGAGCGGGCCCCTACAATGAGCAGTTCTTC.

This chain connects TRBV21-1 to TRBJ2-7; TRBD2, as called in the table, went unchecked against the DNA. TRBV21-1 is a recognized pseudogene. This CDR3 region has 15 residues. Here the CDR3 DNA reads TGTGCCAGCAGCAAAGATCCAGGGGAGGGATACGAGCAGTACTTC. Translated, it gives CASSKDPGEGYEQYF.

The gene calls are TRBV3-1 (or the pseudogene TRBV3-2) and TRBJ1-2, with D possibly being TRBD1 (6 bases). Germline CDR1 is LGHDT and CDR2 is YNNKEL (reference sequence). There are 15 residues in the CDR3. V was clipped by 1 base and J by 8 bases, with 17 bases between them. The CDR3 nucleotides are TGTGCCAGCAGCCAAGGGGGACGTACCAGGGGAGGCTACACCTTC. Amino acid sequence: CASSQGGRTRGGYTF.

This clone is a singleton in its sample. The chain recombines TRBV6-2 or TRBV6-3 with TRBJ1-2; a weak D match, TRBD1 (5 bases). The V gene lost 2 bases and the J gene lost 8 bases, with 12 bases spanning the gap. Germline values: CDR1 MNHEY, CDR2 SVGEGT. The CDR3 spans 13 residues. The CDR3 sequence is CASSYDSLLGYTF. The CDR3 DNA reads TGTGCCAGCAGTTACGACAGTCTATTAGGCTACACCTTC.

The chain has TRBV4-1 and TRBJ2-7; TRBD2 matches at 10 bases. V dropped 0 bases and J dropped 2; count of bases not matched to a gene: 4. Germline V CDR1 and CDR2: MGHRA, YSYEKL. The CDR3 is made up of 16 amino acids. For the CDR3, the DNA is TGCGCCAGCAGCCAAGATTCTAGCGGGGGTCCCTACGAGCAGTACTTC. Its protein product is CASSQDSSGGPYEQYF.

The chain couples TRBV19 to TRBJ2-3, with D possibly TRBD1 on 5 matching bases. The CDR3 has 14 amino acids. Germline V CDR1 and CDR2: LNHDA, SQIVND (reference sequence). V gave up 0 bases and J gave up 4 bases, with 8 bases separating them. CDR3 region: CASSIETRADTQYF. CDR3 DNA: TGTGCCAGTAGTATAGAAACCAGGGCAGATACGCAGTATTTT.

This sequence joins TRBV28 and TRBJ2-1, with 8 positions matching TRBD1. The CDR3 is 15 residues long. Germline trimming cut 2 bases from V and 8 bases from J; bases unmatched to any gene: 8. CDR1 and CDR2 from the germline V gene are MDHEN and SYDVKM. CDR3 nucleotide sequence: TGTGCCAGCAGTTTAGCGAGACAGGGGATCCATGAGCAGTTCTTC. Amino acids: CASSLARQGIHEQFF.

V is TRBV5-8 and J is TRBJ2-4; 13 positions agree with TRBD2. V was clipped by 5 bases and J by 1 base; unmatched bases: 15. Germline-derived CDR1 and CDR2 are SGHTS and YDEGEE. The CDR3 has 20 residues. Here the CDR3 DNA reads TGTGCCAGCAGATTTTCGCCAGGACTAGCGGGAGTGCTTGCCAAAAACATTCAGTACTTC. This encodes CASRFSPGLAGVLAKNIQYF. The full variable domain, its missing parts supplied by reference TRBV5-8 and TRBJ2-4, is EAGVTQSPTHLIKTRGQQATLRCSPISGHTSVYWYQQALGLGLQFLLWYDEGEERNRGNFPPRFSGRQFPNYSSELNVNALELEDSALYLCASRFSPGLAGVLAKNIQYFGAGTRLSVL.

The chain uses TRBV7-9 and TRBJ1-1, with a weak D call TRBD1 (5 bases). The CDR3 length is 13 residues. The V gene's germline CDR1 is SEHNR and CDR2 FQNEAQ (reference sequence). Trimming left V 4 bases short and J 6 bases short, with 12 bases between. In nucleotides, the CDR3 is TGTGCCAGCAGCTACCCTCAGGGATCTGAAGCTTTCTTT. As protein: CASSYPQGSEAFF. Full variable domain (outside the CDR3, taken from reference TRBV7-9 and TRBJ1-1): DTGVSQNPRHKITKRGQNVTFRCDPISEHNRLYWYRQTLGQGPEFLTYFQNEAQLEKSRLLSDRFSAERPKGSFSTLEIQRTEQGDSAMYLCASSYPQGSEAFFGQGTRLTVV.

The chain recombines TRBV28 with TRBJ2-2, with a tentative D call TRBD2 (6 bases). Trimming removed 3 bases from V and 4 bases from J, with 12 bases in between. CDR1 is MDHEN, CDR2 SYDVKM, per germline. There are 15 residues in the CDR3. The CDR3 loop is CASSFRRGATGELFF. DNA of the CDR3: TGTGCCAGCAGTTTCCGGAGGGGAGCCACCGGGGAGCTGTTTTTT.

The chain is built from TRBV5-1 and TRBJ2-5, with 7 bases lining up with TRBD1. V shed 2 bases and J 3 bases; nucleotides not matched to a gene: 10. CDR1 and CDR2 from the germline V gene are SGHRS and YFSETQ. This CDR3 is 16 amino acids long. The CDR3 here is CASSLMTGSAEETQYF. Written as DNA, the CDR3 is TGCGCCAGCAGCTTAATGACAGGGTCAGCGGAAGAGACCCAGTACTTC.

V and J are TRBV7-2 and TRBJ2-3, with TRBD2 matching 7 bases. Trimming removed 5 bases from V and 2 bases from J; junction bases left unmatched: 7. The length of the CDR3 is 15 residues. The germline V gene encodes CDR1 SGHTA and CDR2 FQGNSA. CDR3 DNA sequence: TGTGCCAGCAGCCCCCGCCAGCGGGACACAGATACGCAGTATTTT. It translates to CASSPRQRDTDTQYF.

V gene TRBV24-1 combines with J gene TRBJ2-1, with a tentative D call TRBD2 (5 bases). The CDR3 totals 14 residues. Germline V CDR1 and CDR2: KGHDR, SFDVKD. V was shortened by 0 bases and J by 9 bases, with 11 bases between the two germline ends. As DNA, the CDR3 is TGTGCCACCAGTGATTTGAGATACCGGGGTGAGCAGTTCTTC. It translates to CATSDLRYRGEQFF.

This chain connects TRBV10-3 to TRBJ2-5; 9 bases are a match to TRBD1. V was pared by 5 bases and J by 3 bases, with 10 bases of the junction left unmatched. There are 16 residues in the CDR3. Germline CDR1 reads ENHRY; CDR2 reads SYGVKD. This CDR3 reads CAISYTGGRIEETQYF. CDR3 coding DNA: TGTGCCATCAGTTACACAGGGGGCAGGATCGAAGAGACCCAGTACTTC.

This sequence joins TRBV6-4 and TRBJ2-3; 9 bases are a match to TRBD2. V lost 5 bases to trimming and J lost 8 bases; unmatched junction nucleotides: 26. There are 20 residues in the CDR3. Germline assignment: CDR1 MRHNA and CDR2 SNTAGT. The CDR3 bases are TGTGCCAGCAGTCACCCCGGGGGAACTTTAGCGGGAGTAAGGGTGGGTACGCAGTATTTT. Its translation is CASSHPGGTLAGVRVGTQYF.

The sample holds one count of this clone. The V and J genes are TRBV24-1 and TRBJ2-2; TRBD2 matches at 11 bases. This CDR3 has 20 residues. V lost 0 bases, J lost 5 bases, and 13 bases stayed unmatched. The germline CDR1 and CDR2 sequences are KGHDR and SFDVKD. CDR3 sequence (DNA): TGTGCCACCAGTGATTTGCAGCCCCTGACTAGCGGGAAAACTACCGGGGAGCTGTTTTTT. Its translation is CATSDLQPLTSGKTTGELFF.

This clone was counted a single time. The chain recombines TRBV19 with TRBJ2-2, with TRBD2 matching over 10 bases. There are 16 residues in the CDR3. V gave up 1 base and J gave up 4 bases; unmatched junction bases: 3. Germline CDR1 and CDR2: LNHDA and SQIVND (reference sequence). The CDR3 DNA reads TGTGCCAGTAGTATAGCCAGCGGGAGGGTCACCGGGGAGCTGTTTTTT. It yields the protein CASSIASGRVTGELFF.

The chain uses TRBV18 and TRBJ1-2, with 8 bases identical to TRBD1. V was pared by 5 bases and J by 6 bases, with 5 bases of the junction left unmatched. CDR3 size: 13 residues. Germline assignment: CDR1 KGHSH and CDR2 LQKENI. The CDR3 region is CASSRTGGDGYTF. The CDR3 bases are TGTGCCAGCTCAAGAACAGGGGGAGATGGCTACACCTTC.